Described below is a single T cell receptor beta chain sequence and its context. Primers: 60 Vbeta forward and 13 Jbeta reverse. Using immunoSEQ multiplex PCR, the repertoire was profiled, and TCRdb retains in-frame clones only, with some absent. The sample has approximately 96,000 clones. The entry originates in a study of cytomegalovirus exposure and HLA in healthy donors. With 5 bases removed from V and 6 bases from J, the gap between germline ends came to 6 bases. The CDR3 covers 11 residues. Per germline, CDR1 SGHAT and CDR2 FQDESV (reference sequence). The receptor was isolated from a girl aged 10-17 years in good health and CMV-seropositive. The specimen sequenced was PBMCs. The chain joins TRBV11-1 to TRBJ2-3, with unresolved D. CDR3 protein: CASSLMDTQYF. CDR3 in DNA: TGTGCCAGCAGCCTAATGGATACGCAGTATTTT.